Following are 31 T cell receptor beta chains from one sample sequenced in a study of blood T cell repertoires in COVID-19. The repertoire was sequenced with immunoSEQ multiplex PCR; TCRdb's copy has only in-frame clones and lacks some. Counted here are about 120,000 clones, about 78% occurring once; the ten biggest clones make up approximately 2.5%. Sequenced material: peripheral blood. These receptors were obtained from a man between 70 and 80 years old with acute or convalescent COVID-19.

This clone occurred once. This sequence joins TRBV5-1 and TRBJ2-1; D might be TRBD2 (5 bases). The CDR3 runs 12 residues. V lost 0 bases and J lost 9, with 7 bases in between. Germline V CDR1 and CDR2: SGHRS, YFSETQ. The CDR3 loop is CASSLERGEQFF. Written as DNA, the CDR3 is TGCGCCAGCAGCTTGGAACGGGGTGAGCAGTTCTTC.

V is TRBV11-3 and J is TRBJ2-1, with TRBD2 identical over 7 bases. Per germline, CDR1 SGHNT and CDR2 YENEEA. V trimming: 2 bases; J trimming: 9 bases; junction bases outside the gene matches: 10. The CDR3 is 15 amino acids. CDR3 loop: CASSLSTSEVFEQFF. The CDR3 DNA follows: TGTGCCAGCAGCTTAAGTACTAGCGAGGTCTTTGAGCAGTTCTTC.

The chain is built from TRBV7-2 and TRBJ2-7, with D possibly being TRBD1 (5 bases). The CDR3 contains 12 residues. The V and J ends lost 5 bases and 9 bases respectively, with 14 bases between them. Germline CDR1 reads SGHTA; CDR2 reads FQGNSA. CDR3 amino acids: CASSPVAQGQYF. The CDR3 bases are TGTGCCAGCAGCCCGGTCGCTCAGGGGCAGTACTTC.

The chain is built from TRBV12-2 and TRBJ2-7; TRBD2 is taken as the D call from the table, unchecked against the DNA. TRBV12-2 is classified as a pseudogene. The CDR3 covers 15 residues. CDR3 DNA: TGTGCAAGTCGCCCTCGGGGGGAGCGGAGCTGCGAGCAGTACTTC. The encoded protein is CASRPRGERSCEQYF.

V is TRBV2 and J is TRBJ2-1; possible D gene TRBD2, 5 bases. Trimming removed 7 bases at V and 3 bases at J, with 22 bases between. Germline CDR1 and CDR2: SNHLY and FYNNEI. CDR3 length: 17 amino acids. CDR3 amino acids: CASTLPVASGVYNEQFF. The CDR3 DNA reads as TGTGCCAGCACCCTCCCAGTCGCGAGCGGAGTCTACAATGAGCAGTTCTTC.

The rearrangement joins TRBV29-1 to TRBJ1-1, with 7 nucleotides matching TRBD1. The CDR3 spans 14 residues. Germline V gene data show CDR1 as SQVTM and CDR2 as ANQGSEA. J lost 5 bases, V lost 3 bases, and 9 bases had no gene match. For the CDR3, the DNA is TGCAGCGTTGACTTAACAGGGGTAAGAACTGAAGCTTTCTTT. Translation gives CSVDLTGVRTEAFF.

The chain's CDR3 is CASSQGGAGQPQHF. DNA for the CDR3: TGTGCCAGCAGCCAAGGAGGTGCTGGTCAGCCCCAGCATTTT. V gene TRBV14 combines with J gene TRBJ1-5; D ambiguous. This CDR3 comprises 14 residues. The V and J ends lost 1 base and 6 bases respectively, with 10 bases between them. Germline values: CDR1 SGHDN, CDR2 FVKESK.

The genes are TRBV11-2 and TRBJ2-7; D is possibly TRBD2 (7 bases). Per germline, CDR1 SGHAT and CDR2 FQNNGV. V was pared by 1 base and J by 6 bases, with 13 bases between. The CDR3 loop spans 14 amino acids. DNA for the CDR3: TGTGCCAGCAGCTTAGGAGGGGGGGCCTTCGAGCAGTACTTC. Protein product: CASSLGGGAFEQYF. Full variable domain (outside the CDR3, taken from reference TRBV11-2 and TRBJ2-7): EAGVAQSPRYKIIEKRQSVAFWCNPISGHATLYWYQQILGQGPKLLIQFQNNGVVDDSQLPKDRFSAERLKGVDSTLKIQPAKLEDSAVYLCASSLGGGAFEQYFGPGTRLTVT.

The CDR3 sequence: CASSLLNQPQHF. DNA for the CDR3: TGTGCCAGCAGCCTCTTAAATCAGCCCCAGCATTTT. The chain employs TRBV3-1 (or the pseudogene TRBV3-2) and TRBJ1-5, with unresolved D. In germline, CDR1 is LGHDT, CDR2 YNNKEL (reference sequence). V was pared by 4 bases and J by 4 bases, with 5 bases between. The CDR3 consists of 12 residues.

The chain employs TRBV14 and TRBJ2-1; perhaps TRBD2 as D (5 bases). Per the germline V gene, CDR1 is SGHDN and CDR2 is FVKESK. This CDR3 region has 13 residues. The V and J ends lost 3 bases and 13 bases respectively, with 16 bases between them. The CDR3 bases are TGTGCCAGCAGCCAGTTCGGGGTCGAGATACAGTTCTTC. Protein sequence: CASSQFGVEIQFF.

This clone has just one count. The chain combines TRBV7-2 with TRBJ1-1; no reliable D call. This CDR3 has 12 amino acids. V was trimmed by 5 bases and J by 6 bases, leaving 10 bases between them. The germline CDR1 and CDR2 sequences are SGHTA and FQGNSA. In DNA, the CDR3 is TGTGCCAGCAGCGCGACGCGGGCTGAAGCTTTCTTT. It codes for CASSATRAEAFF.

The DNA of the CDR3 is TGTGCCAGCAGCCCCGGACTCCATGGCTACACCTTC. It is translated as CASSPGLHGYTF. The chain couples TRBV25-1 to TRBJ1-2; D is unclear. The germline gives CDR1 MGHDK, CDR2 SYGVNS. The CDR3 has 12 amino acids. Deletions cut 6 bases from V and 6 bases from J, with 11 bases between.

The rearrangement links TRBV6-2 or TRBV6-3 to TRBJ1-2, with D unclear. The CDR3 length is 13 residues. The germline CDR1 and CDR2 sequences are MNHEY and SVGEGT. The V end lost 0 bases, the J end lost 4 bases, and 6 bases lay between the germline ends. The CDR3 spells CASSYSYSYGYTF. In nucleotides, the CDR3 is TGTGCCAGCAGTTACTCGTACAGCTATGGCTACACCTTC.

The chain links TRBV10-3 to TRBJ2-4; D is possibly TRBD1 (6 bases). The CDR3 loop spans 14 amino acids. In germline, CDR1 is ENHRY, CDR2 SYGVKD. The V gene lost 2 bases and the J gene lost 9 bases, with 14 bases spanning the gap. CDR3 sequence (DNA): TGTGCCATCAGTGAGGGACAGTCGGGCTCCATTCAGTACTTC. This sequence encodes CAISEGQSGSIQYF.

This chain connects TRBV7-2 to TRBJ1-2, with TRBD1 matching 9 bases. V was pared by 5 bases and J by 9 bases, with 10 bases of the junction left unmatched. Germline V CDR1 and CDR2: SGHTA, FQGNSA. The CDR3 has 14 residues. The CDR3 sequence is CASSPSSGQGSYTF. In nucleotides, the CDR3 is TGTGCCAGCAGCCCCTCCTCGGGACAGGGAAGCTACACCTTC.

In its sample, this clone was seen once. The V gene is TRBV27, the J gene TRBJ1-1, with a possible D match to TRBD1 (5 bases). The CDR3 consists of 16 residues. Germline CDR1 and CDR2: MNHEY and SMNVEV (reference sequence). The germline V and J ends were trimmed by 6 bases and 0 bases, with 17 bases remaining between them. CDR3 sequence: CASRVGGFGMNTEAFF. CDR3 in DNA: TGTGCCAGCAGGGTCGGGGGATTTGGGATGAACACTGAAGCTTTCTTT.

The CDR3 loop is CASSLGSAGSVADTQYF. The CDR3 nucleotides read TGTGCCAGCAGCTTAGGTTCGGCGGGGTCTGTCGCAGATACGCAGTATTTT. The rearrangement uses TRBV7-2 and TRBJ2-3; possible D gene TRBD2, 6 bases. The CDR3 contains 17 residues. Germline V gives CDR1 SGHTA, CDR2 FQGNSA. Trimming left V 1 base short and J 4 bases short, with 18 bases between.

This clone has a single count. An end of the junction differs from the germline gene, which may be a read error. This rearrangement joins TRBV12-3 or TRBV12-4 to TRBJ2-7; the match to TRBD2 covers 11 bases. This CDR3 spans 13 amino acids. The CDR3 loop reads CAGSSGGADEQYF. CDR3 DNA: TGTGCCGGCAGTAGCGGGGGGGCCGACGAGCAGTACTTC.

The chain employs TRBV9 and TRBJ2-7; 8 bases match TRBD1. The V gene end was trimmed by 3 bases and the J gene end by 6 bases; junction bases not matched to a gene: 8. The CDR3 sequence is 14 residues long. Germline V gene lookup returns CDR1 SGDLS and CDR2 YYNGEE. DNA of the CDR3: TGTGCCAGCAGCGCAAACCAGGGGGCAGGCGAGCAGTACTTC. Encoded protein: CASSANQGAGEQYF.

This clone was picked up one time. The genes are TRBV12-5 and TRBJ2-7, with D possibly matching TRBD2 (6 bases). The CDR3 contains 14 residues. Germline V lookup: CDR1 LGHNT, CDR2 FRNRAP. Trimming pared 1 base from V and 2 bases from J, leaving 9 bases between. CDR3 in DNA: TGTGCTAGTGGTTTGGAACTAGCTGCCTACGAGCAGTACTTC. It yields the protein CASGLELAAYEQYF.

The chain employs TRBV4-2 and TRBJ2-1; 13 bases fit TRBD2. The CDR3 is 15 amino acids. CDR1 LGHNA and CDR2 YNFKEQ come from the germline V gene. The V and J ends lost 4 bases and 8 bases, in that order; junction bases with no gene match: 5. In nucleotides, the CDR3 is TGTGCCAGCAGCCTCGGACTAGCGGGGGACTATGAGCAGTTCTTC. Translated: CASSLGLAGDYEQFF.

The CDR3 bases are TGTGCCAGCAGTTACTCGAGTCTGGGACAGAATTCACCCCTCCACTTT. This gives the protein CASSYSSLGQNSPLHF. The V gene is TRBV6-5, the J gene TRBJ1-6; 7 nucleotides match TRBD1. V lost 0 bases and J lost 7; bases outside the gene matches: 6. The length of the CDR3 is 16 residues. From germline, CDR1 is MNHEY and CDR2 SVGAGI.

The chain is built from TRBV5-6 and TRBJ2-1; tentative D call: TRBD2 (5 bases). The V gene's germline CDR1 is SGHDT and CDR2 YYEEEE. Trimming stripped 0 bases from V and 7 bases from J, with 8 bases between. The CDR3 loop spans 13 amino acids. This CDR3 reads CASSLASGNEQFF. CDR3 nucleotide sequence: TGTGCCAGCAGCTTGGCGAGCGGAAATGAGCAGTTCTTC.

The chain joins TRBV5-1 to TRBJ2-7, with D possibly matching TRBD1 (7 bases). CDR3 length: 15 amino acids. From germline, CDR1 is SGHRS and CDR2 YFSETQ. Trimming took off 2 bases at V and 6 bases at J, with 18 bases between the two ends. Here the CDR3 reads CASSFQGQQGGEQYF. CDR3 DNA: TGCGCCAGCAGCTTTCAGGGACAGCAGGGAGGCGAGCAGTACTTC.

The chain has TRBV10-3 and TRBJ1-1; 7 bases are a match to TRBD1. The CDR3 is made up of 15 amino acids. The germline V gene encodes CDR1 ENHRY and CDR2 SYGVKD. J gave up 0 bases and V 10 bases, and 11 bases lay outside the gene matches. The CDR3 spells CATAPGGPMNTEAFF. CDR3 coding DNA: TGTGCCACCGCCCCAGGGGGGCCCATGAACACTGAAGCTTTCTTT.

The rearrangement links TRBV7-3 to TRBJ2-1; 10 positions agree with TRBD1. Per the germline V gene, CDR1 is SGHTA and CDR2 is FQGTGA. After removal of 6 bases from V and 4 bases from J, the junction contained 6 bases not matched to a gene. This CDR3 region has 15 residues. The CDR3 DNA reads TGTGCCAGCAGGACGACAGGGGGCGAGTACAATGAGCAGTTCTTC. This encodes CASRTTGGEYNEQFF.

The chain has TRBV27 and TRBJ1-4; 8 bases agree with TRBD1. V lost 3 bases and J lost 5; bases outside the gene matches: 5. Germline lookup yields CDR1 MNHEY and CDR2 SMNVEV (reference sequence). CDR3 length: 15 amino acids. The CDR3 DNA follows: TGTGCCAGCAGTTTCGGACAGGGTGGAAATGAAAAACTGTTTTTT. Encoded protein: CASSFGQGGNEKLFF.

The chain carries TRBV5-1 and TRBJ1-2; D perhaps matches TRBD1 (6 bases). CDR1 is SGHRS and CDR2 is YFSETQ in the germline V gene. Trimming removed 5 bases at V and 6 bases at J, with 23 bases between. The CDR3 is 16 residues long. The DNA of the CDR3 is TGCGCCAGCAGTCAGACCGGGGACAACCCTATCGATGGCTACACCTTC. Translating gives CASSQTGDNPIDGYTF.

V usage is TRBV5-4 and J usage is TRBJ1-6, with 9 nucleotides matching TRBD1. The trim removed 4 bases at V and 10 bases at J, leaving 6 bases unmatched. Germline V gives CDR1 SGHNT, CDR2 YYREEE (reference sequence). This CDR3 contains 14 residues. CDR3 in amino acids: CASSPTQGASPLHF. CDR3 bases: TGTGCCAGCAGCCCGACACAGGGGGCCTCACCCCTCCACTTT.

This clone turned up a few times. This chain links TRBV10-3 with TRBJ2-7; 11 bases map to TRBD1. The germline gives CDR1 ENHRY, CDR2 SYGVKD. V dropped 4 bases and J dropped 2; count of bases not matched to a gene: 4. The CDR3 is 15 residues long. The CDR3 coding sequence is TGTGCCATCAGTGTTGGGGACAGGGGGACCTACGAGCAGTACTTC. Its protein product is CAISVGDRGTYEQYF.

The chain carries TRBV30 and TRBJ1-1, with TRBD1 identical over 7 bases. Germline V lookup: CDR1 GTSNPN, CDR2 SVGIG (reference sequence). This CDR3 contains 13 residues. The V gene end was trimmed by 5 bases and the J gene end by 2 bases; junction bases not matched to a gene: 5. The CDR3 is CAWGQVSNTEAFF. In nucleotides, the CDR3 is TGTGCCTGGGGACAGGTCTCTAACACTGAAGCTTTCTTT.